The 29 T cell receptor beta chains below all came from one sample that was sequenced in a study of glioma-infiltrating T cells. TCR alpha and beta CDR3 regions were amplified from RNA using iRepertoire nested multiplex PCR. TCRdb re-called the multiplex PCR reads through MiXCR, storing one row per CDR3 protein. The table has some 120,000 distinct CDR3 sequences, approximately 25% seen once. The material sequenced was glioma tissue, nonneoplastic brain tissue, or PBMCs (not recorded which). The receptor set was obtained from a human donor with low-grade glioma or glioblastoma, undergoing nonglioma brain surgery, or in good health (not recorded which).

The table lists this clonotype with a few counts. Just one base apart from a much larger clone, this may be a read error. The chain employs TRBV4-2 and TRBJ2-1, with 9 positions matching TRBD2. CDR3 length equals 17 residues. Germline V gives CDR1 LGHNA, CDR2 YNFKEQ. The CDR3 DNA follows: TGTTCCAGCAGCCAAGGATCCGGGCGGGAGGGATACAATGAGCAGTTCTTC. This gives the protein CSSSQGSGREGYNEQFF.

The chain combines TRBV13 with TRBJ2-7, with D possibly being TRBD1 (5 bases). This CDR3 spans 13 amino acids. Deletions cut 5 bases from V and 5 bases from J, with 13 bases between. Germline V gives CDR1 PRHDT, CDR2 FYEKMQ (reference sequence). CDR3 sequence (DNA): TGTGCCAGCAGCCTCCGACAGTTAGACGAGCAGTACTTC. Translated: CASSLRQLDEQYF.

As concerns this clonotype: One end of the junction is discordant with germline, which a read error may explain. In DNA, the CDR3 is TGTGCCAGCAGTGACCCCGCACAGGGGGCCACTAATGAAAAACCGTTTTTT. Translated, it gives CASSDPAQGATNEKPFF. The genes are TRBV2 and TRBJ1-4, with 9 bases matching TRBD1. The CDR3 extends over 17 amino acids. Germline V gene data show CDR1 as SNHLY and CDR2 as FYNNEI.

This rearrangement joins TRBV29-1 to TRBJ1-1, with TRBD1 matching 8 bases. The CDR3 runs to 12 residues. The germline V gene encodes CDR1 SQVTM and CDR2 ANQGSEA. The J segment lost 2 bases and the V segment lost 7 bases, leaving 3 bases of the junction unmatched. CDR3 protein: CSAGTGNTEAFF. For the CDR3, the DNA is TGCAGCGCCGGGACAGGAAACACTGAAGCTTTCTTT.

In its sample, this clonotype was seen a few times. This chain joins TRBV12-3 or TRBV12-4 and TRBJ1-2; D gene unclear. The V end lost 2 bases, the J end lost 7 bases, and 8 bases lay between the germline ends. The CDR3 length is 12 residues. CDR3 coding DNA: TGTGCCAGCAGTTTAACCGGACGTGGCTACACCTTC. As protein: CASSLTGRGYTF.

The chain is built from TRBV10-3 and TRBJ2-7; D remains unclear. CDR1 ENHRY and CDR2 SYGVKD come from the germline V gene. This CDR3 contains 13 residues. The V end lost 11 bases, the J end lost 0 bases, and 14 bases lay between the germline ends. CDR3 region: CAASAGSSYEQYF. CDR3 DNA sequence: TGTGCCGCCTCGGCAGGTAGCTCCTACGAGCAGTACTTC.

Notes on this clonotype: A much more abundant neighbour one base away suggests this may be a read error. The V and J genes are TRBV4-1 and TRBJ2-7, with 7 bases aligning to TRBD2. Germline CDR1 MGHRA, CDR2 YSYEKL. CDR3 length equals 16 residues. CDR3: CASILASGLPTYEQYF. As DNA, the CDR3 is TGTGCCAGCATCTTAGCATCGGGACTACCCACCTACGAGCAGTACTTC.

There are many counts of this clonotype. The chain is built from TRBV20-1 and TRBJ2-6; tentative D call: TRBD1 (5 bases). Trimming removed 3 bases at V and 3 bases at J, with 12 bases between. This CDR3 has 15 amino acids. Germline V gene sequence: CDR1 DFQATT, CDR2 SNEGSKA (reference sequence). The CDR3 here is CSARVGASGANVLTF. The CDR3 DNA reads TGCAGTGCTAGGGTAGGGGCTAGTGGGGCCAACGTCCTGACTTTC.

This clonotype was detected many times. The rearrangement joins TRBV6-6 to TRBJ2-7, with D perhaps being TRBD1 or TRBD2 (5 bases each). The CDR3 covers 18 residues. The ends were cut back, 2 bases at V and 2 bases at J, with 22 bases in the middle. Germline lookup yields CDR1 MNHNY and CDR2 SVGAGI (reference sequence). The CDR3: CASSYPRDRSSFAYEQYF. The CDR3 coding sequence is TGTGCCAGCAGTTACCCCCGGGACCGGTCCTCATTCGCCTACGAGCAGTACTTC.

In this sample, this clonotype turned up many times. This CDR3 reads CASSLAPGSANVLTF. CDR3 nucleotide sequence: TGTGCCAGCAGCTTAGCGCCGGGTTCGGCCAACGTCCTGACTTTC. This chain joins TRBV7-2 and TRBJ2-6; no reliable D call. The CDR3 extends over 15 amino acids. From germline, CDR1 is SGHTA and CDR2 FQGNSA. Trimming cost V 0 bases and J 6 bases, with 9 bases left between them.

This clonotype was seen more than once but under ten times. At one boundary the junction diverges from the germline segment, which might be a read error. This chain connects TRBV7-7 to TRBJ2-5; tentative D call: TRBD1 (6 bases). Per the germline V gene, CDR1 is SSHAT and CDR2 is FNYEAQ (reference sequence). The CDR3 has 15 amino acids. The CDR3 loop is CASSLVPGTRDTQYF. CDR3 DNA: TGTGCTAGCAGCTTAGTGCCAGGGACAAGAGATACCCAGTACTTC.

The chain employs TRBV19 and TRBJ1-4, with TRBD1 identical over 8 bases. Germline V gives CDR1 LNHDA, CDR2 SQIVND (reference sequence). J was trimmed by 3 bases and V by 5 bases; bases with no gene match: 5. The CDR3 totals 15 residues. The CDR3 DNA is TGTGCCAGTAGTTTAAACAGGGGGTCTAATGAAAAACTGTTTTTT. Protein product: CASSLNRGSNEKLFF.

This clonotype was recorded many times. J is TRBJ1-2 and V is TRBV27; the D is unclear. CDR1 and CDR2 (germline): MNHEY, SMNVEV (reference sequence). This CDR3 has 14 residues. V was cut by 4 bases and J by 5 bases, with 14 bases left in between. CDR3 protein: CASSSARIGYGYTF. CDR3 DNA: TGTGCCAGCAGTTCAGCCAGGATAGGGTATGGCTACACCTTC.

Many counts were recorded for this clonotype. The chain couples TRBV7-6 to TRBJ2-7; perhaps D is TRBD1 or TRBD2 (5 bases each). CDR3 length: 14 amino acids. Germline V CDR1 and CDR2: SGHVS, FNYEAQ. The CDR3 protein is CAGRLDGAPYEQYF. The CDR3 region has the DNA TGTGCTGGCAGATTGGACGGGGCACCCTACGAGCAGTACTTC.

At least ten counts were recorded for this clonotype. The chain links TRBV20-1 to TRBJ2-7; D unresolved. CDR1 is DFQATT and CDR2 is SNEGSKA in the germline V gene (reference sequence). The CDR3 is 14 amino acids. V was pared by 5 bases and J by 0 bases, with 14 bases between. The CDR3 bases are TGCAGTGCTCCTTTTGAGGTAAACTCCTACGAGCAGTACTTC. Protein product: CSAPFEVNSYEQYF.

The sample holds many counts of this clonotype. J is TRBJ2-3 and V is TRBV15, with D possibly being TRBD2 (5 bases). The CDR3 sequence is 14 residues long. The V end lost 1 base, the J end lost 7 bases, and 12 bases lay between the germline ends. Per the germline V gene, CDR1 is LNHNV and CDR2 is YYDKDF (reference sequence). The CDR3 here is CATSRGGSLNTQYF. DNA for the CDR3: TGTGCCACCAGCAGAGGAGGGAGTTTGAATACGCAGTATTTT.

This clonotype showed up just a few times. Here the CDR3 DNA reads TGTGCCAGCAGCGTAAGACCATGGATGATGAACACTGAAGCTTTCTTT. Translating it yields CASSVRPWMMNTEAFF. The V and J genes are TRBV9 and TRBJ1-1; D gene ambiguous. The CDR3 loop spans 16 amino acids. The V and J ends lost 1 base and 0 bases respectively, with 13 bases between them. Germline CDR1 is SGDLS and CDR2 is YYNGEE.

As regards this clonotype: A read error may explain this, as a much larger clone is one base away. The chain joins TRBV4-3 to TRBJ2-2; D is uncertain. Germline CDR1 LGHNA, CDR2 YSLEER. The CDR3 contains 15 residues. V lost 2 bases to trimming and J lost 4 bases, with 11 bases between them. DNA of the CDR3: TGCGCCAGCAGCCAAACGGGCGGTAGCACCGGGGAGCTGTTTTTT. It is translated as CASSQTGGSTGELFF.

About this clonotype: The junction does not match germline at one end; this may be a read error. The J gene is TRBJ2-3, the V gene TRBV7-2; D unclear. The CDR3 is made up of 13 amino acids. Looked up from germline, CDR1 is SGHTA and CDR2 is FQGNSA. CDR3 amino acids: CASSSLGTDTQYF. The CDR3 region has the DNA TGTGCCAGCAGCTCACTCGGTACAGACACGCAGTATTTT.

Ten or more counts support this clonotype. The rearrangement joins TRBV6-1 to TRBJ1-2, with D hard to call. CDR3 length: 18 residues. Germline CDR1 and CDR2: MNHNS and SASEGT. The V end lost 10 bases, the J end lost 1 base, and 28 bases lay between the germline ends. The CDR3 DNA follows: TGTGCCACCTACTCTTTGGCGGCCGCCGAGGTCAATAACTATGGCTACACCTTC. Its protein is CATYSLAAAEVNNYGYTF.

The J gene is TRBJ2-1, the V gene TRBV29-1, with 8 bases identical to TRBD1. CDR3 length: 12 residues. Per germline, CDR1 SQVTM and CDR2 ANQGSEA. The V and J ends lost 5 bases and 12 bases, in that order; junction bases with no gene match: 9. The CDR3 bases are TGCAGCGTTAAACAGGGGGGCGATGGGCAGTTCTTC. Residues: CSVKQGGDGQFF.

This clonotype was observed a few times. The chain combines TRBV11-2 with TRBJ2-7; D is possibly TRBD2 (6 bases). The CDR3 has 14 residues. Germline CDR1 reads SGHAT; CDR2 reads FQNNGV. V lost 1 base, J lost 2 bases, and 9 bases lay in between. CDR3 nucleotide sequence: TGTGCCAGCAGCTTAGTACTAGCCACCTACGAGCAGTACTTC. Residues: CASSLVLATYEQYF.

The rearrangement joins TRBV5-1 to TRBJ2-7; 8 bases are a match to TRBD2. V dropped 4 bases and J dropped 3; count of bases not matched to a gene: 9. The germline gives CDR1 SGHRS, CDR2 YFSETQ. The CDR3 covers 15 residues. CDR3 nucleotide sequence: TGCGCCAGCAGCCTAGCGACTAGCGAGAACTACGAGCAGTACTTC. Its translation: CASSLATSENYEQYF.

This clonotype was seen at least ten times. The chain has TRBV15 and TRBJ1-6, with a possible D match to TRBD1 (6 bases). Looked up from germline, CDR1 is LNHNV and CDR2 is YYDKDF (reference sequence). Trimming took off 2 bases at V and 5 bases at J, with 10 bases between the two ends. The CDR3 contains 15 residues. The CDR3 is CATSRHRVDNSPLHF. The CDR3 DNA reads as TGTGCCACCAGCAGACACAGGGTGGATAATTCACCCCTCCACTTT.

The rearrangement joins TRBV4-3 to TRBJ1-2; D remains ambiguous. The V gene's germline CDR1 is LGHNA and CDR2 YSLEER. V was pared by 0 bases and J by 2 bases, with 10 bases between. CDR3 length: 15 residues. CDR3 bases: TGCGCCAGCAGCCAAGACCAAAGGGAGAACTATGGCTACACCTTC. Protein sequence: CASSQDQRENYGYTF.

The sample holds many counts of this clonotype. The rearrangement joins TRBV12-3 or TRBV12-4 to TRBJ1-2; D is uncertain. V was trimmed by 3 bases and J by 4 bases, leaving 6 bases between them. The CDR3 length is 12 residues. The CDR3, as DNA: TGTGCCAGCAGTTTGGAAGCCTATGGCTACACCTTC. As protein: CASSLEAYGYTF.

This chain uses TRBV5-8 with TRBJ1-6, with D possibly TRBD1 on 5 matching bases. CDR3 length: 12 residues. V was pared by 10 bases and J by 10 bases, with 15 bases between. Per germline, CDR1 SGHTS and CDR2 YDEGEE. The CDR3: CARMDKQSPLHF. CDR3 coding DNA: TGTGCCCGCATGGACAAGCAATCACCCCTCCACTTT.

This clonotype was recorded many times. V gene TRBV7-2 combines with J gene TRBJ2-3; D may be TRBD1 or TRBD2 (7 bases each). V shed 11 bases and J shed 1 base, with 13 bases lying between them. CDR1 SGHTA and CDR2 FQGNSA come from the germline V gene. This CDR3 is 13 amino acids long. The CDR3, as DNA: TGTGCCGGGGGGGGGACAGGCACAGATACGCAGTATTTT. Protein sequence: CAGGGTGTDTQYF.

In this sample, this clonotype turned up many times. V gene TRBV5-4 combines with J gene TRBJ2-5; D may be TRBD1 (6 bases). Per germline, CDR1 SGHNT and CDR2 YYREEE (reference sequence). The CDR3 contains 15 residues. The germline V and J ends were trimmed by 4 bases and 0 bases, with 13 bases remaining between them. The CDR3 DNA sequence: TGTGCCAGCAGCCCGAGACAGGAGTACCAAGAGACCCAGTACTTC. Translation gives CASSPRQEYQETQYF.